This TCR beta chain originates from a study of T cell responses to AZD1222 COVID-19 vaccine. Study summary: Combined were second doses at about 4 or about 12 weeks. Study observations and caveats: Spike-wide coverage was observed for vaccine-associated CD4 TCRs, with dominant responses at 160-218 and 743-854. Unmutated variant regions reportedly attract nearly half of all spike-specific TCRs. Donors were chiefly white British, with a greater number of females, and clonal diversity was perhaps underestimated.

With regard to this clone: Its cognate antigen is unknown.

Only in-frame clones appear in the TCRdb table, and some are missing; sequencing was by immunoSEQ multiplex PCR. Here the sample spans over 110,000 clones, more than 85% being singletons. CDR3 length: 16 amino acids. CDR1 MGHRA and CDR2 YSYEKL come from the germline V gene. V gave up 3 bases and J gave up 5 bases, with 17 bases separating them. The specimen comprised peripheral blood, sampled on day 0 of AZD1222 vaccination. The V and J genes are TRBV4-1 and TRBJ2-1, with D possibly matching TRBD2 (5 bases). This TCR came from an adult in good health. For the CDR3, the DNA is TGCGCCAGCAGCCAGGTGGTTGGAGAGGGAAACAATGAGCAGTTCTTC. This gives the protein CASSQVVGEGNNEQFF.